The 32 T cell receptor beta chains in this list originate from one sample, sequenced in a study of blood T cells in healthy people across ages. A second 7 to 11 cycle PCR used barcoded and J-beta primers. TCRdb used MiXCR to reprocess the 5' RACE reads, holding one entry per CDR3 protein. The sample includes some 1.5 million distinct CDR3 sequences, 28% seen only once; the top ten take 7.7%. The sample comprised blood. These receptors all stem from a woman in her thirties in good health.

V is TRBV27 and J is TRBJ2-6; 7 nucleotides match TRBD1. Germline CDR1 is MNHEY and CDR2 is SMNVEV (reference sequence). CDR3 length equals 18 residues. The V segment lost 4 bases and the J segment 1 base; nucleotides outside the gene matches: 10. CDR3 loop: CASSSGTVGPSGANVLTF. DNA of the CDR3: TGTGCCAGCAGTTCCGGGACAGTCGGTCCATCTGGGGCCAACGTCCTGACTTTC.

On this clonotype itself: Possible read error: a much larger clone is one base away. The chain joins TRBV12-3 or TRBV12-4 to TRBJ2-7; TRBD2 matches 8 bases. The CDR3 spans 15 residues. Trimming cost V 5 bases and J 7 bases; bases outside gene matches: 13. CDR3 DNA sequence: TGTGCCAGCAGTCCACTCACGGGAGGGGCCGGAGAGCAGTACTTC. This codes for CASSPLTGGAGEQYF.

This clonotype was detected a few times. The rearrangement links TRBV12-3 or TRBV12-4 to TRBJ2-1; 12 bases line up with TRBD1. V lost 1 base to trimming and J lost 6 bases; unmatched junction nucleotides: 7. The CDR3 runs to 17 residues. The CDR3 DNA reads TGTGCCAGCAGTTTAGGCCGGGGACAGGGGGCGCGCAATGAGCAGTTCTTC. Protein: CASSLGRGQGARNEQFF.

This clonotype was detected only a few times. This chain joins TRBV28 and TRBJ2-7; tentative D call: TRBD2 (6 bases). V lost 6 bases to trimming and J lost 0 bases, with 12 bases between them. The CDR3 length is 14 residues. Germline V CDR1 and CDR2: MDHEN, SYDVKM. The CDR3, as DNA: TGTGCCAGCAGCCTATGGGGGGACTCCTACGAGCAGTACTTC. Encoded protein: CASSLWGDSYEQYF. Combining the CDR3 with reference TRBV28 and TRBJ2-7 gives the whole variable domain DVKVTQSSRYLVKRTGEKVFLECVQDMDHENMFWYRQDPGLGLRLIYFSYDVKMKEKGDIPEGYSVSREKKERFSLILESASTNQTSMYLCASSLWGDSYEQYFGPGTRLTVT.

V is TRBV15 and J is TRBJ1-5, with TRBD1 matching 8 bases. V shed 6 bases, J shed 6 bases, and the junction held 4 bases outside the gene matches. From germline, CDR1 is LNHNV and CDR2 YYDKDF (reference sequence). The CDR3 consists of 13 residues. The CDR3: CATRDRVGQPQHF. The CDR3 nucleotides are TGTGCCACCAGGGACAGGGTAGGTCAGCCCCAGCATTTT.

This clonotype was seen only a few times. This chain joins TRBV12-3 or TRBV12-4 and TRBJ2-3; 10 bases fit TRBD2. Germline trimming cut 3 bases from V and 6 bases from J; bases unmatched to any gene: 9. The CDR3 is 16 amino acids. CDR3 region: CASSFQAGGLVDTQYF. CDR3 bases: TGTGCCAGCAGTTTTCAAGCGGGAGGGCTGGTGGATACGCAGTATTTT.

This clonotype showed up many times. V gene TRBV20-1 combines with J gene TRBJ2-4; TRBD1 is a possible D gene (5 bases). Per the germline V gene, CDR1 is DFQATT and CDR2 is SNEGSKA (reference sequence). The CDR3 is made up of 13 amino acids. Between the trimmed V and J ends, which lost 1 base and 5 bases, there was a span of 9 bases. The CDR3 protein is CSARAGWENIQYF. The CDR3, as DNA: TGCAGTGCTAGAGCAGGGTGGGAAAACATTCAGTACTTC.

This clonotype was seen a few times. This chain joins TRBV19 and TRBJ1-2, with D hard to call. The germline V and J ends were trimmed by 2 bases and 8 bases, with 18 bases remaining between them. Germline CDR1 LNHDA, CDR2 SQIVND (reference sequence). This CDR3 comprises 15 residues. The CDR3 here is CASSISVRTPGGYTF. The CDR3 DNA is TGTGCCAGTAGTATAAGTGTGAGGACTCCCGGGGGCTACACCTTC.

This sequence joins TRBV6-5 and TRBJ1-2; tentatively, D is TRBD1 (6 bases). The CDR3 totals 17 residues. The germline V and J ends were trimmed by 0 bases and 0 bases, with 14 bases remaining between them. Germline-derived CDR1 and CDR2 are MNHEY and SVGAGI. The CDR3 region has the DNA TGTGCCAGCAGTTACTCGAGTACCAGGGGAGCTAACTATGGCTACACCTTC. Its protein product is CASSYSSTRGANYGYTF.

Only a few counts were recorded for this clonotype. The CDR3 sequence is CASSRDPSFYNSPLHF. The CDR3 region has the DNA TGTGCCAGCTCACGGGACCCAAGCTTTTATAATTCACCCCTCCACTTT. V and J are TRBV18 and TRBJ1-6; a weak D match, TRBD1 (5 bases). Germline CDR1 reads KGHSH; CDR2 reads LQKENI. Trimming shortened V by 4 bases and J by 4 bases, and 14 bases separated the two germline ends. The CDR3 sequence is 16 residues long.

The V and J genes are TRBV9 and TRBJ2-1, with 11 bases matching TRBD2. The germline gives CDR1 SGDLS, CDR2 YYNGEE. The CDR3 loop spans 15 amino acids. V lost 4 bases and J lost 5; bases outside the gene matches: 5. This CDR3 is CASSPVAGGNNEQFF. Here the CDR3 DNA reads TGTGCCAGCAGCCCGGTAGCGGGGGGGAACAATGAGCAGTTCTTC.

Of note for this clonotype: This may stem from a read error, because a much larger clone lies one nucleotide away. Written as DNA, the CDR3 is TGTGCCACCAGCAGAGATCAAGGAACCGAGCAGTACTTC. It is translated as CATSRDQGTEQYF. The chain recombines TRBV15 with TRBJ2-7; D is uncertain. The CDR3 runs 13 residues. Germline CDR1 and CDR2: LNHNV and YYDKDF (reference sequence). Trimming pared 0 bases from V and 6 bases from J, leaving 9 bases between.

This clonotype was detected a few times. J is TRBJ2-7 and V is TRBV12-3 or TRBV12-4; D is perhaps TRBD1 or TRBD2 (5 bases each). This CDR3 comprises 15 residues. V lost 4 bases and J lost 2, with 15 bases in between. The CDR3 protein is CASSSPGRPTYEQYF. CDR3 in DNA: TGTGCCAGCAGTTCTCCGGGACGGCCTACCTACGAGCAGTACTTC.

This chain links TRBV10-3 with TRBJ2-1; the D is unclear. V lost 1 base to trimming and J lost 6 bases, with 7 bases between them. This CDR3 has 13 amino acids. Looked up from germline, CDR1 is ENHRY and CDR2 is SYGVKD. The CDR3 DNA reads TGTGCCATCAGTGAGTTTGGTTCCAATGAGCAGTTCTTC. Translating gives CAISEFGSNEQFF.

The chain couples TRBV28 to TRBJ2-5, with 13 bases aligning to TRBD2. V dropped 8 bases and J dropped 4; count of bases not matched to a gene: 4. This CDR3 region has 14 residues. Germline V gene sequence: CDR1 MDHEN, CDR2 SYDVKM. CDR3 amino acids: CASSGLAGRETQYF. Here the CDR3 DNA reads TGTGCCAGCTCGGGACTAGCGGGACGAGAGACCCAGTACTTC.

Note on this clonotype: This sequence may be a read error, since a much larger clone differs from it by one base. The gene calls are TRBV10-3 and TRBJ2-5; D remains ambiguous. Germline CDR1 reads ENHRY; CDR2 reads SYGVKD. The CDR3 has 11 residues. V lost 2 bases to trimming and J lost 11 bases, with 9 bases between them. This CDR3 reads CAISENYGQYF. CDR3 coding DNA: TGTGCCATCAGTGAGAACTACGGGCAGTACTTC.

This clonotype was detected only a few times. This chain joins TRBV6-5 and TRBJ1-1, with D uncertain. The CDR3 covers 14 residues. Trimming removed 4 bases from V and 4 bases from J, with 13 bases in between. Germline-derived CDR1 and CDR2 are MNHEY and SVGAGI. The CDR3 DNA is TGTGCCAGCAGTTTCGGCGACTTGAGCACTGAAGCTTTCTTT. It yields the protein CASSFGDLSTEAFF.

This clonotype came up a few times. V is TRBV3-1 and J is TRBJ1-2, with D tentatively TRBD1 (5 bases). The germline V gene has CDR1 LGHDT and CDR2 YNNKEL (reference sequence). Trimming pared 0 bases from V and 4 bases from J, leaving 21 bases between. This CDR3 comprises 18 residues. DNA of the CDR3: TGTGCCAGCAGCCAAGATTTACAGGCCCCCTCGTTAGGCTATGGCTACACCTTC. Its protein product is CASSQDLQAPSLGYGYTF.

V is TRBV5-1 and J is TRBJ2-3; 7 nucleotides align to TRBD1. J lost 1 base, V lost 5 bases, and 10 bases had no gene match. This CDR3 comprises 16 residues. Germline V gene lookup returns CDR1 SGHRS and CDR2 YFSETQ. CDR3 nucleotides: TGCGCCAGCAGTCATAGGGGGCAAAGTGGCACAGATACGCAGTATTTT. Encoded protein: CASSHRGQSGTDTQYF. The whole variable domain, remainder taken from reference TRBV5-1 and TRBJ2-3, is KAGVTQTPRYLIKTRGQQVTLSCSPISGHRSVSWYQQTPGQGLQFLFEYFSETQRNKGNFPGRFSGRQFSNSRSEMNVSTLELGDSALYLCASSHRGQSGTDTQYFGPGTRLTVL.

This clonotype was seen many times. The chain is built from TRBV10-3 and TRBJ2-1; 7 nucleotides match TRBD1. Germline lookup yields CDR1 ENHRY and CDR2 SYGVKD. J gave up 10 bases and V 0 bases, and 3 bases lay outside the gene matches. The CDR3 has 13 residues. The DNA for the CDR3 is TGTGCCATCAGTGAGTCTGGGACAGAAGAGCAGTTCTTC. Protein sequence: CAISESGTEEQFF.

In its sample, this clonotype was seen a few times. The V gene is TRBV12-5, the J gene TRBJ2-1; possibly TRBD2 for D (5 bases). The germline V gene has CDR1 LGHNT and CDR2 FRNRAP. V was trimmed by 5 bases and J by 8 bases, leaving 13 bases between them. CDR3 length equals 13 residues. The CDR3 region has the DNA TGTGCTAGTGGTCGGGGAAACCAGGATGAGCAGTTCTTC. Protein sequence: CASGRGNQDEQFF.

The chain recombines TRBV14 with TRBJ2-6, with TRBD2 identical over 8 bases. The CDR3 sequence is 18 residues long. Per germline, CDR1 SGHDN and CDR2 FVKESK. Unmatched junction bases numbered 10, after V lost 5 bases and J lost 1 base. CDR3 loop: CASSASGGGLSGANVLTF. The CDR3 nucleotides read TGTGCCAGCAGCGCAAGCGGGGGCGGATTATCTGGGGCCAACGTCCTGACTTTC.

The chain is built from TRBV7-2 and TRBJ2-3; the D gene is possibly TRBD1 (6 bases). Germline CDR1 reads SGHTA; CDR2 reads FQGNSA. Trimming pared 2 bases from V and 4 bases from J, leaving 10 bases between. The CDR3 runs to 14 residues. CDR3 region: CASSLSEGADTQYF. Written as DNA, the CDR3 is TGTGCCAGCAGCTTAAGTGAGGGGGCAGATACGCAGTATTTT.

The rearrangement joins TRBV12-3 or TRBV12-4 to TRBJ2-3, with a possible D match to TRBD2 (6 bases). The ends were cut back, 6 bases at V and 3 bases at J, with 16 bases in the middle. The CDR3 loop spans 15 amino acids. CDR3 sequence reads: CASRDWAGWTDTQYF. For the CDR3, the DNA is TGTGCCAGCAGAGACTGGGCGGGGTGGACAGATACGCAGTATTTT.

This clonotype was found a few times. The CDR3 protein is CASSLRGQSSYEQYF. The CDR3 region has the DNA TGTGCCAGCAGCTTGAGGGGCCAGAGCTCCTACGAGCAGTACTTC. The gene calls are TRBV3-1 and TRBJ2-7, with D possibly called TRBD1 or TRBD2 (5 bases each). With 5 bases removed from V and 0 bases from J, the gap between germline ends came to 14 bases. The CDR3 consists of 15 residues. Germline values: CDR1 LGHDT, CDR2 YNNKEL (reference sequence).

The chain has TRBV29-1 and TRBJ1-1, with D hard to call. CDR3 length: 14 amino acids. V was cut by 4 bases and J by 3 bases, with 15 bases left in between. The germline V gene encodes CDR1 SQVTM and CDR2 ANQGSEA. The CDR3 DNA sequence: TGCAGCGTTGGCTATGGACGGAAGGACACTGAAGCTTTCTTT. The encoded protein is CSVGYGRKDTEAFF.

This clonotype was seen a handful of times. The CDR3 nucleotides are TGTGCCAGCAGCTCAGGGACCCACTCCGAGCAGTACTTC. Translation gives CASSSGTHSEQYF. The J gene is TRBJ2-7, the V gene TRBV7-9; D tentatively fits TRBD1 or TRBD2 (5 bases each). The CDR3 is 13 residues long. Germline CDR1 SEHNR, CDR2 FQNEAQ (reference sequence). V lost 4 bases and J 6 bases, leaving 13 bases between the germline ends. The full variable domain, completed using reference TRBV7-9 and TRBJ2-7, is DTGVSQNPRHKITKRGQNVTFRCDPISEHNRLYWYRQTLGQGPEFLTYFQNEAQLEKSRLLSDRFSAERPKGSFSTLEIQRTEQGDSAMYLCASSSGTHSEQYFGPGTRLTVT.

The CDR3 sequence is CASSQDVSPNSPLHF. CDR3 DNA sequence: TGTGCCAGCAGCCAAGATGTGTCCCCAAATTCACCCCTCCACTTT. The chain employs TRBV3-1 and TRBJ1-6, with D unresolved. Germline V gene lookup returns CDR1 LGHDT and CDR2 YNNKEL (reference sequence). The CDR3 has 15 residues. V lost 0 bases, J lost 7 bases, and 10 bases lay in between.

This clonotype was counted only a few times. The rearrangement links TRBV12-3 or TRBV12-4 to TRBJ1-2; tentative D call: TRBD1 (5 bases). The CDR3 is 16 amino acids. Trimming removed 5 bases from V and 3 bases from J, with 19 bases in between. CDR3 amino acids: CASSPSPGLGDYGYTF. The DNA of the CDR3 is TGTGCCAGCAGTCCCTCTCCAGGGTTAGGGGACTATGGCTACACCTTC.

The V call is TRBV12-3 or TRBV12-4, the J call TRBJ1-5; TRBD1 matches 7 bases. V was pared by 5 bases and J by 1 base, with 8 bases of the junction left unmatched. The CDR3 has 16 amino acids. CDR3 nucleotide sequence: TGTGCCAGCAGTCACCAGGGGGACAGAAGCAATCAGCCCCAGCATTTT. This encodes CASSHQGDRSNQPQHF.

This clonotype was counted only a few times. The genes are TRBV6-5 and TRBJ2-1; D might be TRBD2 (6 bases). CDR1 is MNHEY, CDR2 SVGAGI, per germline. V dropped 0 bases and J dropped 7 bases, with 25 bases sitting between them. The CDR3 has 19 amino acids. CDR3 protein: CASSYSWASANLDRNEQFF. CDR3 bases: TGTGCCAGCAGTTACTCTTGGGCTAGCGCCAACCTTGACCGTAATGAGCAGTTCTTC.

This chain joins TRBV28 and TRBJ1-5, with D possibly TRBD1 on 5 matching bases. The V end lost 5 bases, the J end lost 8 bases, and 10 bases lay between the germline ends. Germline lookup yields CDR1 MDHEN and CDR2 SYDVKM. This CDR3 is built from 12 residues. CDR3 in amino acids: CASSPRGEPQHF. In nucleotides, the CDR3 is TGTGCCAGCAGTCCCCGGGGGGAGCCCCAGCATTTT.